The present TCR beta chain was sequenced within a study of cytomegalovirus exposure and HLA in healthy donors. The PCR employed 60 Vbeta primers together with 13 Jbeta primers. Only in-frame clones appear in the TCRdb table, and some are missing; sequencing was by immunoSEQ multiplex PCR. In the table there are over 100,000 clones, roughly 65% of which are singletons. This clone was detected only a few times. The sequenced sample consisted of PBMCs. The receptor was isolated from a man aged 35-49 years in good health and CMV-seropositive.

The CDR3 DNA is TGTGCCAGCAGCGTCGTAGCCTTCTCCTACAATGAGCAGTTCTTC. Its protein is CASSVVAFSYNEQFF. The rearrangement uses TRBV9 and TRBJ2-1; no clear D gene. The CDR3 length is 15 residues. V was trimmed by 2 bases and J by 0 bases, leaving 9 bases between them. Germline lookup yields CDR1 SGDLS and CDR2 YYNGEE.